This record looks at one T cell receptor beta chain sequence and its context. Its antigen target is currently unknown. No quality values exist for individual bases; no much larger clone is one base distant. The data belong to a study of neurological immune-mediated disorders (dated 2019 in TCRdb). General notes on the study: Peripheral blood TCR-beta repertoires from patients with HTLV-I-associated myelopathy (HAM/TSP), patients with multiple sclerosis, and healthy controls were compared in the study using UMI-based sequencing. The cohort was made up of about 65 subjects, consisting of around 15 HAM/TSP patients, about 34 multiple sclerosis patients and 20 healthy controls. The 90 to 120 TCR-beta libraries covered PBMC samples along with longitudinal samples, technical triplicates, and paired sorted CD4+ and CD8+ T-cell subsets. Overall study outcomes, separate from this receptor: No identical CDR3 amino acid sequences were shared among expanded clones across subjects, suggesting private TCR-beta repertoires in all groups. TCR clonal expansion was greatest in HAM/TSP patients and smallest in MS patients, who ranked below even healthy controls.

Unsorted PBMC libraries were generated from 2 million PBMCs stored in RNAlater at -80 °C until RNA extraction. PBMCs were separated from peripheral blood using Ficoll-Hypaque density gradient centrifugation and then cryopreserved in liquid nitrogen. CDR1 LNHDA and CDR2 SQIVND were looked up in the germline V gene (reference sequence). The CDR3 goes from the cysteine to the phenylalanine over 13 residues. Left in the record is the CDR3 DNA by itself, 39 bases read in frame from the first base. Clipping removes 1 base from V and 6 bases from J, with 0 as the unmatched junction base count. To synthesize cDNA, template-switch 5'RACE was performed with a primer carrying a 10-nucleotide random unique molecular identifier so that each TCR transcript was tagged. Every sequencing run yielded over 200 million TCR-beta sequences covering 15-18 subjects. The RNeasy kit was used to extract total RNA. TCR-beta VDJ regions were amplified with primers for the TCR constant region and the 5'RACE anchor, using the KAPA Real-time Library Amplification kit. Sample indexes and Illumina adaptors were added in a first PCR, after which library yield was increased in a second PCR. After Ampure bead purification, the TCR product of roughly 650 bp was size-selected on a 2% E-gel SizeSelection system. Library quality was checked on a Bioanalyzer, concentration was measured with Qubit, and libraries were quantified with the Kapa Library Quantification kit before pooling. Libraries were sequenced paired-end 2 x 150 bp on an Illumina HiSeq 2500. To increase sequence diversity, about 25-31% phiX was spiked into each library pool. Turning to the authors' computational methods: The quality-filtered reads were processed with the UMI-based MiGEC pipeline, whose error correction step removed more than 75% of the raw TCR sequences. IMGT germline references were used for aligning VDJ genes, and each clonotype was defined as a unique CDR3 amino acid sequence together with its V-J genes. Clonal expansion, Shannon diversity and CDR3 relatedness were evaluated with VDJtools (CalcPairwiseDistances, ClusterSamples), while phylogenetic trees were built in CLCbio workbench. Using coefficient-of-variation modelling across technical triplicates, the study counted a clone as expanded if it had at least 8 unique UMIs. The public reads were quality trimmed at Q25 with fastp and then assembled into clones with MiXCR by TCRdb, keeping productive beta chains. Entries that share a CDR3 protein sequence are merged under the most common genes and DNA. These V and J calls derive from TCRdb rather than the authors' analysis. The sample yields some 38,000 distinct CDR3 sequences; around 14% were counted once. Approximately 30% of the sample goes to the ten largest clones.

The sequence was collected from a woman aged 45-65 years with HTLV-1-associated myelopathy (HAM/TSP). What was sequenced was PBMCs. The sequence links TRBV19 to TRBJ2-1, with 7 junctional bases fitting TRBD2. In nucleotide form, the sequence is TGTGCCAGTAGTATAGGGACTAGCAATGAGCAGTTCTTC. This encodes CASSIGTSNEQFF.